The 4 T cell receptor beta chains given below trace back to one sample, sequenced in a study of blood T cells in healthy people across ages. Sample-barcoded 5' priming and a J-beta primer mix drove a second PCR of roughly 6 to 12 cycles. A single record per CDR3 protein comes from TCRdb applying MiXCR to the 5' RACE reads. The table has fewer than 700,000 distinct CDR3 sequences, roughly 41% seen once. The sequenced material came from blood. The receptor set was obtained from an elderly man in good health.

V and J are TRBV27 and TRBJ1-1, with D unclear. The CDR3 contains 15 residues. CDR1 and CDR2 from the germline V gene are MNHEY and SMNVEV (reference sequence). V was shortened by 3 bases and J by 1 base, with 12 bases between the two germline ends. The DNA of the CDR3 is TGTGCCAGCAGTTTCTGGGCAAGGAAGAACACTGAAGCTTTCTTT. This translates into CASSFWARKNTEAFF.

The chain is built from TRBV24-1 and TRBJ2-5; 10 nucleotides match TRBD2. Per germline, CDR1 KGHDR and CDR2 SFDVKD. The J segment lost 3 bases and the V segment lost 4 bases, leaving 13 bases of the junction unmatched. CDR3 length equals 18 residues. The CDR3 reads CATSDPRLAGDLKETQYF. Written as DNA, the CDR3 is TGTGCCACCAGTGACCCCCGGCTAGCGGGAGACCTTAAAGAGACCCAGTACTTC.

This clonotype was observed a few times. V gene TRBV20-1 combines with J gene TRBJ1-5, with a possible D match to TRBD1 (6 bases). This CDR3 comprises 15 residues. Trimming took off 1 base at V and 6 bases at J, with 16 bases between the two ends. CDR1 and CDR2 (germline): DFQATT, SNEGSKA (reference sequence). The CDR3 loop reads CSARGAGVGGQPQHF. Written as DNA, the CDR3 is TGCAGTGCTAGAGGGGCAGGGGTCGGGGGTCAGCCCCAGCATTTT.

This clonotype was observed a handful of times. V is TRBV7-3 and J is TRBJ2-3; 10 bases line up with TRBD2. This CDR3 is 18 amino acids long. With V trimmed by 2 bases and J by 2 bases, 10 bases remained unmatched. Germline values: CDR1 SGHTA, CDR2 FQGTGA. The CDR3 DNA reads as TGTGCCAGCAGCTTACTAGCGGGAGTCCGGAGTCTCACAGATACGCAGTATTTT. Translation: CASSLLAGVRSLTDTQYF.